One sample yielded the 24 T cell receptor beta chains listed below, sequenced in a study of tissue T cells after allogeneic stem cell transplantation. Some clones are missing from TCRdb's copy, which holds only in-frame ones; the method was immunoSEQ multiplex PCR. Of about 4,500 clones detected, around 45% appear once; the ten largest clones hold about a sixth. Indicated time point: mouse harvest day 14 after allogeneic transplant. Mouse grafts combined 10^7 T-cell-depleted bone marrow cells with 10^6 splenic CD5+ T cells. The source material was gut tissue. All receptors derive from a female BALB/c mouse given C57BL/6 T cells with graft-versus-host disease after an allogeneic hematopoietic cell transplant.

Concerning this clone: Any gene name here is a mouse gene name. The read terminates 1 residue ahead of where the CDR3 ends, so the germline J gene completes it. J is TRBJ1-2 and V is TRBV12-2, with TRBD1 matching 7 bases. Germline CDR1 SGHLS, CDR2 HYDKME. There are 14 residues in the CDR3. The J segment lost 0 bases and the V segment lost 4 bases, leaving 4 bases of the junction unmatched. Incomplete CDR3 DNA: TGTGCCAGCTCCCTACAGGGGACAAACTCCGACTACACC. As protein: CASSLQGTNSDYT. The whole CDR3 protein is CASSLQGTNSDYTF.

In regard to this clone: The gene names here belong to mouse. Incomplete CDR3 DNA: TGTGCCAGCAGTTTCGGTAACAACCAGGCTCCGCTT. Translated, it gives CASSFGNNQAPL. The whole CDR3 protein reads CASSFGNNQAPLF. This chain connects TRBV14 to TRBJ1-5, with no clear D. With the read ending 1 residue before the CDR3 end, the germline J gene is used to fill in that end. Deletions cut 1 base from V and 0 bases from J, with 2 bases between. CDR1 is SGHDT and CDR2 is FRDEAV in the germline V gene. This CDR3 comprises 13 residues.

On this clone itself: The genes and germline here are from mouse. The CDR3 end is not reached by the read, which stops 1 residue before it; the germline J gene fills it in. This chain joins TRBV16 and TRBJ2-2; TRBD1 matches at 9 bases. The V segment lost 3 bases and the J segment 4 bases; nucleotides outside the gene matches: 3. Per the germline V gene, CDR1 is SGHSA and CDR2 is FRNQAP. The CDR3 sequence is 15 residues long. CDR3 residues: CASSLGQGGTGQLYF. The sequenced CDR3 bases are TGTGCAAGCAGCTTGGGACAGGGTGGCACCGGGCAGCTCTAC.

This clone was seen only once. The gene names given are mouse names. The read terminates 1 residue before the CDR3 end, so the remaining end is supplied by the germline J gene. The V and J genes are TRBV12-2 and TRBJ2-5, with 11 bases fitting TRBD2. The V gene end was trimmed by 3 bases and the J gene end by 4 bases; junction bases not matched to a gene: 5. This CDR3 is 15 amino acids long. The germline V gene encodes CDR1 SGHLS and CDR2 HYDKME. The CDR3 DNA, read in part, is TGTGCCAGCTCTTTACTGGGGGGGCGCGAAGACACCCAGTAC. Protein sequence: CASSLLGGREDTQY. In full, the CDR3 is CASSLLGGREDTQYF.

This clone was picked up a small number of times. Genes and germline come from the mouse. The read falls 1 residue short of the CDR3 end, and the missing part is taken from the germline J gene. The V call is TRBV12-1, the J call TRBJ2-7; 9 positions agree with TRBD2. The CDR3 consists of 15 residues. Germline-derived CDR1 and CDR2 are SGHSN and HYEKVE. V shed 4 bases, J shed 0 bases, and the junction held 6 bases outside the gene matches. The CDR3 here is CASSPGLGSSYEQYF. CDR3 DNA, as far as it was read: TGTGCCAGCTCCCCTGGACTGGGGAGCTCCTATGAACAGTAC.

Turning to this clone: The genes and germline here are from mouse. The CDR3 extends 1 residue past the end of the read, so its final part is completed from the germline J gene. The chain is built from TRBV26 and TRBJ2-5; no clear D. Germline assignment: CDR1 KGHPV and CDR2 FQNQEV (reference sequence). The V gene lost 3 bases and the J gene lost 0 bases, with 7 bases spanning the gap. This CDR3 comprises 14 residues. CDR3 region: CASSLQINQDTQYF. The sequenced part of the CDR3 DNA is TGTGCCAGCAGTCTCCAGATTAACCAAGACACCCAGTAC.

A single count supports this clone. Gene names are mouse gene names. The read ends 1 residue before the CDR3 terminus; that terminus is restored from the germline J gene. The chain employs TRBV23 and TRBJ1-1; the table assigns TRBD1, which was not confirmed against the DNA. This CDR3 has 13 amino acids. The germline V gene has CDR1 KGHTA and CDR2 FQNQQP. CDR3 bases read: TGCTCCAGCAGTCAATCAACAGACACAGAAGTCTTC. Protein product: CSSSQSTDTEVF. The whole CDR3 protein reads CSSSQSTDTEVFF.

Details on this clone: Gene names and germline match the mouse. CDR3 bases read: TGTGCCAGCAGCTTACTGGGGGGAGGCCAAGACACCCAGTAC. It is translated as CASSLLGGGQDTQY. The complete CDR3 protein is CASSLLGGGQDTQYF. V is TRBV3 and J is TRBJ2-5, with 8 bases fitting TRBD2. The read terminates 1 residue before the CDR3 end, so the remaining end is supplied by the germline J gene. The V and J ends lost 2 bases and 2 bases, in that order; junction bases with no gene match: 3. The CDR3 has 15 amino acids. Germline CDR1 is SNHLY and CDR2 is FYNGKV (reference sequence).

Regarding this clone: Genes here carry mouse names. The observed sequence ends 1 residue before the CDR3 terminus, with the missing tail filled in from the germline J gene. The genes are TRBV26 and TRBJ2-4; 8 positions match TRBD2. This CDR3 has 13 amino acids. Germline V gene sequence: CDR1 KGHPV, CDR2 FQNQEV (reference sequence). Germline trimming cut 4 bases from V and 5 bases from J; bases unmatched to any gene: 2. The sequenced part of the CDR3 DNA is TGTGCCAGCAGTCGACTGGGGATAAACACCTTGTAC. Its translation: CASSRLGINTLY. The whole CDR3 sequence is CASSRLGINTLYF.

For this clone: The gene names given are mouse names. The read falls 1 residue short of the CDR3 end, and the missing part is taken from the germline J gene. This rearrangement joins TRBV13-3 to TRBJ2-7; D uncertain. This CDR3 is 11 amino acids long. The V gene's germline CDR1 is NNHDY and CDR2 SYVADS. V lost 9 bases to trimming and J lost 3 bases, with 10 bases between them. CDR3 DNA, as far as it was read: TGTGCCACAGAAGCGCTCTATGAACAGTAC. It is translated as CATEALYEQY. The whole CDR3 sequence reads CATEALYEQYF.

In regard to this clone: The listed genes are named as in mouse. The CDR3 extends 1 residue past the end of the read, so its final part is completed from the germline J gene. The chain joins TRBV3 to TRBJ2-5, with 8 bases fitting TRBD2. The germline V gene encodes CDR1 SNHLY and CDR2 FYNGKV (reference sequence). The trim removed 2 bases at V and 3 bases at J, leaving 4 bases unmatched. CDR3 length: 15 residues. CDR3 loop: CASSLFLGGQDTQYF. Partial CDR3 DNA: TGTGCCAGCAGCTTATTTCTGGGGGGACAAGACACCCAGTAC. Filled out from reference TRBV3 and TRBJ2-5, the complete variable domain reads GPKVLQIPSHQIIDMGQMVTLNCDPVSNHLYFYWYKQILGQQMEFLVNFYNGKVMEKSKLFKDQFSVERPDGSYFTLKIQPTALEDSAVYFCASSLFLGGQDTQYFGPGTRLLVL.

Details on this clone: Genes here carry mouse names. Sequencing ends 1 residue short of the CDR3 end; the germline J gene provides the rest. The rearrangement joins TRBV3 to TRBJ1-2; TRBD1 agrees at 7 bases. The CDR3 is 15 amino acids. Germline-derived CDR1 and CDR2 are SNHLY and FYNGKV (reference sequence). Trimming cost V 4 bases and J 0 bases; bases outside gene matches: 5. CDR3 DNA, as far as it was read: TGTGCCAGCAGCTCACAGGGGTATGCAAACTCCGACTACACC. As protein: CASSSQGYANSDYT. The full-length CDR3 reads as CASSSQGYANSDYTF.

In the case of this clone: Gene names are mouse gene names. The read falls 1 residue short of the CDR3 end, and the missing part is taken from the germline J gene. The chain has TRBV3 and TRBJ1-1; the D gene is possibly TRBD1 (5 bases). This CDR3 is 13 amino acids long. The germline V gene has CDR1 SNHLY and CDR2 FYNGKV (reference sequence). Trimming took 3 bases from V and 2 from J, leaving 7 bases between them. The sequenced CDR3 bases are TGTGCCAGCAGCTTGGGGCCTAACACAGAAGTCTTC. Protein product: CASSLGPNTEVF. The full CDR3 protein reads CASSLGPNTEVFF.

With regard to this clone: Mouse gene names and germline throughout. CDR3 bases read: TGCTCCAGCAGTCAAATGGGACAGGGGGTTTCCAACGAAAGATTATTT. It specifies CSSSQMGQGVSNERLF. The whole CDR3 protein reads CSSSQMGQGVSNERLFF. The V gene is TRBV23, the J gene TRBJ1-4; the table's D call, TRBD1, was not checked against the DNA. From the germline J gene comes the end of the CDR3, since the read stops 1 residue before it. The CDR3 length is 17 residues. The germline V gene encodes CDR1 KGHTA and CDR2 FQNQQP.

Note on this clone: The genes and germline here are from mouse. The missing CDR3 end, 1 residue past where the read stops, is filled in from the germline J gene. The chain combines TRBV26 with TRBJ1-2; D is uncertain. Germline V gene sequence: CDR1 KGHPV, CDR2 FQNQEV (reference sequence). The CDR3 covers 13 residues. V gave up 4 bases and J gave up 1 base, with 7 bases separating them. Partial CDR3 DNA: TGTGCCAGCAGTCGGTACATAAACTCCGACTACACC. Its translation: CASSRYINSDYT. The full CDR3 is CASSRYINSDYTF.

A remark on this clone: Gene names denote mouse genes. Read coverage stops 1 residue before the CDR3 terminus; the germline J gene supplies the remainder. This specimen includes other DNA sequences encoding the same CDR3. V gene TRBV3 combines with J gene TRBJ1-3, with D possibly TRBD1 on 5 matching bases. V was cut by 5 bases and J by 0 bases, with 8 bases left in between. The CDR3 contains 14 residues. CDR1 and CDR2 (germline): SNHLY, FYNGKV (reference sequence). CDR3 bases read: TGTGCCAGCAGCCTCGACAGTTCTGGAAATACGCTCTAT. Residues: CASSLDSSGNTLY. The full CDR3 is CASSLDSSGNTLYF.

In regard to this clone: Gene names are the mouse ones. The CDR3 end falls 1 residue outside the read, so it is completed with the germline J gene. The chain couples TRBV3 to TRBJ1-3, with D maybe TRBD1 (5 bases). This CDR3 contains 15 residues. Germline values: CDR1 SNHLY, CDR2 FYNGKV (reference sequence). V dropped 4 bases and J dropped 0 bases, with 10 bases sitting between them. CDR3 DNA (partial): TGTGCCAGCAGCTCGGGACGAAATTCTGGAAATACGCTCTAT. As protein: CASSSGRNSGNTLY. The full CDR3 protein reads CASSSGRNSGNTLYF.

Worth noting for this clone: The listed genes are named as in mouse. The read ends 1 residue early relative to the CDR3; the germline J gene fills the gap. V usage is TRBV19 and J usage is TRBJ2-1, with 9 bases matching TRBD2. The ends lost 3 bases at V and 2 bases at J; junction bases unmatched: 0. This CDR3 is 14 amino acids long. Germline CDR1 and CDR2: FNHDT and SITEND (reference sequence). The CDR3 is CASSTGGDYAEQFF. CDR3 bases read: TGTGCCAGCAGTACTGGGGGGGACTATGCTGAGCAGTTC. Filled out from reference TRBV19 and TRBJ2-1, the complete variable domain reads GGIITQTPKFLIGQEGQKLTLKCQQNFNHDTMYWYRQDSGKGLRLIYYSITENDLQKGDLSEGYDASREKKSSFSLTVTSAQKNEMAVFLCASSTGGDYAEQFFGPGTRLTVL.

To note about this clone: Mouse names are used for the genes. The read halts 1 residue ahead of the CDR3 end, with the missing end drawn from the germline J gene. The chain uses TRBV26 and TRBJ1-4; TRBD1 matches 10 bases. CDR3 length equals 16 residues. From germline, CDR1 is KGHPV and CDR2 FQNQEV (reference sequence). The trim removed 3 bases at V and 6 bases at J, leaving 7 bases unmatched. CDR3 DNA (partial): TGTGCCAGCAGTCTCTCCGGGACAGGGGTCGACGAAAGATTATTT. Encoded protein: CASSLSGTGVDERLF. The whole CDR3 is CASSLSGTGVDERLFF.

This clone was seen a single time. These gene names are mouse names. The read ends 1 residue early relative to the CDR3; the germline J gene fills the gap. The V call is TRBV13-3, the J call TRBJ2-4, with D hard to call. Germline loops: CDR1 NNHDY, CDR2 SYVADS. Trimming cost V 8 bases and J 2 bases, with 9 bases left between them. The CDR3 is 12 amino acids. CDR3 DNA (partial): TGTGCCAGACAGCAAACTCAAAACACCTTGTAC. Its translation: CARQQTQNTLY. The full CDR3 protein is CARQQTQNTLYF.

This clone was seen only a few times. Mouse names are used for the genes. The read stops 1 residue short of the end of the CDR3; the missing end is completed from the germline J gene. The chain recombines TRBV15 with TRBJ2-1, with D possibly being TRBD1 (5 bases). There are 14 residues in the CDR3. Germline assignment: CDR1 SGHND and CDR2 FRSKSL. Trimming pared 5 bases from V and 1 base from J, leaving 9 bases between. CDR3 DNA (partial): TGTGCCAGCAGTCCCGACAGAAACTATGCTGAGCAGTTC. Its translation is CASSPDRNYAEQF. The full CDR3 protein reads CASSPDRNYAEQFF.

A word on this clone: Mouse germline and gene names are used. CDR3: CSSSQRDSAETLYF. The sequenced CDR3 bases are TGCTCCAGCAGTCAACGGGACAGTGCAGAAACGCTGTAT. This chain connects TRBV23 to TRBJ2-3. The read is 1 residue too short to cover the CDR3 end, so that end is filled in from the germline J gene. CDR3 length: 14 residues. CDR1 and CDR2 (germline): KGHTA, FQNQQP.

As regards this clone: Gene names are mouse gene names. Coverage ceases 1 residue before the CDR3 finishes, and the germline J gene fills in the end. The rearrangement links TRBV5 to TRBJ1-4; D call uncertain. Germline values: CDR1 LGHNA, CDR2 YNLKQL (reference sequence). V was shortened by 1 base and J by 7 bases, with 7 bases between the two germline ends. The CDR3 loop spans 13 amino acids. The CDR3 region is CASSQGGRERLFF. The covered CDR3 bases are TGTGCCAGCAGCCAAGGAGGGCGCGAAAGATTATTT.

Details on this clone: The listed genes are named as in mouse. The CDR3 extends 1 residue past the end of the read, so its final part is completed from the germline J gene. The chain is built from TRBV12-2 and TRBJ2-4; 7 bases are a match to TRBD1. The germline V gene encodes CDR1 SGHLS and CDR2 HYDKME. J was trimmed by 5 bases and V by 2 bases; bases with no gene match: 6. The CDR3 runs to 14 residues. The CDR3 region is CASSPTGVGNTLYF. The CDR3 bases that were read are TGTGCCAGCTCTCCCACAGGGGTCGGAAACACCTTGTAC.